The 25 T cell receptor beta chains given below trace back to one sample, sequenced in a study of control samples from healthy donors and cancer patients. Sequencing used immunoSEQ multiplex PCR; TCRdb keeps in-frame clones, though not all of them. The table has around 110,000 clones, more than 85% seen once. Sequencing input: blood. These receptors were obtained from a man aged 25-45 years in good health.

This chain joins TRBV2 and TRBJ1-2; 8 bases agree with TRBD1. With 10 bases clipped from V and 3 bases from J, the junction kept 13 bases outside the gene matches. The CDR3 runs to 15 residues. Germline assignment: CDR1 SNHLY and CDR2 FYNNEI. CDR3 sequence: CAIPAGGVRDYGYTF. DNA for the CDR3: TGTGCCATCCCCGCAGGGGGCGTGCGGGACTATGGCTACACCTTC.

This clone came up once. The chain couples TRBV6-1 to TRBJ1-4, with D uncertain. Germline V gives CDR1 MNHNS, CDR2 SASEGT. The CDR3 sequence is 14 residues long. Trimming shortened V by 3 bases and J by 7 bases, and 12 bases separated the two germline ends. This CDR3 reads CASSEARRGEKLFF. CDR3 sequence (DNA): TGTGCCAGCAGTGAGGCAAGGAGAGGTGAAAAACTGTTTTTT.

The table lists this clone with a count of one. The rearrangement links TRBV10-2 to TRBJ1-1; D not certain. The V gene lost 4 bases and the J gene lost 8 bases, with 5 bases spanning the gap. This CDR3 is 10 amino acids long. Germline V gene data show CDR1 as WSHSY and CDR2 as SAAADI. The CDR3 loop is CASSVSEAFF. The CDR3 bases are TGCGCCAGCAGTGTATCCGAAGCTTTCTTT.

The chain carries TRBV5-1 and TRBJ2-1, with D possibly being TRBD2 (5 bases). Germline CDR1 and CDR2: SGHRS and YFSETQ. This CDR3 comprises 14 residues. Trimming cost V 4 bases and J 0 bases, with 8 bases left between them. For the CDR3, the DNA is TGCGCCAGCAGCCCGGGGAGCTCCTACAATGAGCAGTTCTTC. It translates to CASSPGSSYNEQFF.

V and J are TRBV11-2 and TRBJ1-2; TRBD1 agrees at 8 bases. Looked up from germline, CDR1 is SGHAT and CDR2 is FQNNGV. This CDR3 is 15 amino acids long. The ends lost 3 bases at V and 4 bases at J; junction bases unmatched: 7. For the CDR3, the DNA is TGTGCCAGCAGCTTCACGGACAGGGCCCCCTATGGCTACACCTTC. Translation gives CASSFTDRAPYGYTF.

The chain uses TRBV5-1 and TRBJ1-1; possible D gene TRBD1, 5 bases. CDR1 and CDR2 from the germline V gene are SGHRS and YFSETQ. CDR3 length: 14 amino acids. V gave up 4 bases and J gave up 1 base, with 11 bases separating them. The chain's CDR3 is CASSPMTANTEAFF. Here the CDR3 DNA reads TGCGCCAGCAGCCCTATGACAGCGAACACTGAAGCTTTCTTT.

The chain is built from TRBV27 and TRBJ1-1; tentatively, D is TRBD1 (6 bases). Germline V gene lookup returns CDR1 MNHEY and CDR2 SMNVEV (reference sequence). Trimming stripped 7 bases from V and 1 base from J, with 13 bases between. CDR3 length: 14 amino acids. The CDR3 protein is CASITGSGNTEAFF. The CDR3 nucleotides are TGTGCCAGCATAACAGGGTCTGGGAACACTGAAGCTTTCTTT.

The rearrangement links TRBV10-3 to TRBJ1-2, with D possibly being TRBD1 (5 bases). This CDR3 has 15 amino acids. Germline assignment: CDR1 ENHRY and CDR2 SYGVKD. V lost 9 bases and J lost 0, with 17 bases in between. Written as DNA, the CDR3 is TGTGCCATGCGGGAGGGGCCTGGGACTAACTATGGCTACACCTTC. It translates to CAMREGPGTNYGYTF.

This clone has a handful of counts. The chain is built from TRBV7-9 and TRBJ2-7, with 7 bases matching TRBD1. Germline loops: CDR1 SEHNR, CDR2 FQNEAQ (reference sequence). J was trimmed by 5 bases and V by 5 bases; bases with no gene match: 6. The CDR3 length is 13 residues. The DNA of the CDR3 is TGTGCCAGCAGCCCGACAGGGAAGAACGAGCAGTACGTC. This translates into CASSPTGKNEQYV.

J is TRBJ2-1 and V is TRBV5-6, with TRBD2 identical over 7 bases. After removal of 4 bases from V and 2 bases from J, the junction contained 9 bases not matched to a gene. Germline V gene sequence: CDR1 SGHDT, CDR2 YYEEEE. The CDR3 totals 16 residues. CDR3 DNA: TGTGCCAGCAGCCTAAATGGGGGGGACCCCTACAATGAGCAGTTCTTC. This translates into CASSLNGGDPYNEQFF.

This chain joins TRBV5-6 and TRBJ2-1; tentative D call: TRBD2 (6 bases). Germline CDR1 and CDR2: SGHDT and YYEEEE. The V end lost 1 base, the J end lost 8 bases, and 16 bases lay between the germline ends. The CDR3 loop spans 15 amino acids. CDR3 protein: CASSLWGENHDEQFF. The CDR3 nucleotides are TGTGCCAGCAGCTTGTGGGGGGAAAACCACGATGAGCAGTTCTTC. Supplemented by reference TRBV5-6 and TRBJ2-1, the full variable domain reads DAGVTQSPTHLIKTRGQQVTLRCSPKSGHDTVSWYQQALGQGPQFIFQYYEEEERQRGNFPDRFSGHQFPNYSSELNVNALLLGDSALYLCASSLWGENHDEQFFGPGTRLTVL.

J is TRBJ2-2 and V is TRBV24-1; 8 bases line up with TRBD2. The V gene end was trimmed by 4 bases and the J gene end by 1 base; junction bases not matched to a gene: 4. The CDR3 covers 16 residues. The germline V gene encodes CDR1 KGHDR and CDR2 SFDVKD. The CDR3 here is CATSDPTSENTGELFF. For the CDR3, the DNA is TGTGCCACCAGTGACCCGACTAGCGAGAACACCGGGGAGCTGTTTTTT.

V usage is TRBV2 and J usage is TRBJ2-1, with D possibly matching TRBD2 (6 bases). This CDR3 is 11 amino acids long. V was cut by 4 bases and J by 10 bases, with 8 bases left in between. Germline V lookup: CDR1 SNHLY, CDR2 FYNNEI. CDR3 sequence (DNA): TGTGCCAGCAGTGGGGCGGGAGAGCAGTTCTTC. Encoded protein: CASSGAGEQFF.

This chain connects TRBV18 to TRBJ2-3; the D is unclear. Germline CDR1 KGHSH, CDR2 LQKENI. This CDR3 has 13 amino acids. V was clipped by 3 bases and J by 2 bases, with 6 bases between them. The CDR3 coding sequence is TGTGCCAGCTCACCCCCCCCCACAGATACGCAGTATTTT. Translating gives CASSPPPTDTQYF.

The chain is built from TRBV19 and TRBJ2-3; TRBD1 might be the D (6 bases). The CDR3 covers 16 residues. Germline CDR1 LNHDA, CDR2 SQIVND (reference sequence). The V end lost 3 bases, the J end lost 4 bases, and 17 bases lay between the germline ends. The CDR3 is CASSMQQGNFADTQYF. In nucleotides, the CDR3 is TGTGCCAGTAGTATGCAACAGGGTAATTTTGCAGATACGCAGTATTTT.

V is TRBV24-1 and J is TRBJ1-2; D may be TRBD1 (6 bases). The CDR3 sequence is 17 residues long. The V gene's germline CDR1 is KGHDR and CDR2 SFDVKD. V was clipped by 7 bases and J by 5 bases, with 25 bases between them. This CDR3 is CATRAYYWTATTYGYTF. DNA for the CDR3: TGTGCCACCAGGGCCTATTATTGGACAGCCACTACATATGGCTACACCTTC.

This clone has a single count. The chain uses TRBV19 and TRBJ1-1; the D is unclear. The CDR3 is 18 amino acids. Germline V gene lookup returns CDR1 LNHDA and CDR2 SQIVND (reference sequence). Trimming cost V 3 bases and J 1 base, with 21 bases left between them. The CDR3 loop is CASSIFDNSNSPNTEAFF. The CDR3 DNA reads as TGTGCCAGTAGTATTTTTGATAACAGCAATTCCCCGAACACTGAAGCTTTCTTT.

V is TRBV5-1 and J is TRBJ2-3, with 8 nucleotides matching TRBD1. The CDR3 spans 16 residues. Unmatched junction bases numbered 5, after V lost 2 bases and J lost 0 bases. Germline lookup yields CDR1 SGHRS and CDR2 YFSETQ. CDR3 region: CASSLQGEVSTDTQYF. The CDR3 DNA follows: TGCGCCAGCAGCTTACAGGGGGAAGTTAGCACAGATACGCAGTATTTT.

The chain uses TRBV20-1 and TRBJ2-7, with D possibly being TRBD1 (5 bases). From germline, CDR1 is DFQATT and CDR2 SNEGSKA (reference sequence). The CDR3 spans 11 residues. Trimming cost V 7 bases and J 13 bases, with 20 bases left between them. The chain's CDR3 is CSVPFDSKSYF. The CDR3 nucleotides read TGCAGTGTCCCGTTCGACAGCAAGTCCTACTTC.

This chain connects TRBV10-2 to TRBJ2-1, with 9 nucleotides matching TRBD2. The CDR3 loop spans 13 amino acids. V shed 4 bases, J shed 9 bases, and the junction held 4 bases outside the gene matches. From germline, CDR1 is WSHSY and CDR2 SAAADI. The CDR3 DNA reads TGCGCCAGCAGTGGCGGGGGGGCTACTGAGCAGTTCTTC. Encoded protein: CASSGGGATEQFF.

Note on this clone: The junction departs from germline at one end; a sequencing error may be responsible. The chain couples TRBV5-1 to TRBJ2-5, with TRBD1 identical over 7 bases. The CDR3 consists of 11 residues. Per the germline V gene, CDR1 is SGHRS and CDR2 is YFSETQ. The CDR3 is CASSLAGQVHF. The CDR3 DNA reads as TGCGCCAGCAGCTTGGCCGGACAGGTACACTTC. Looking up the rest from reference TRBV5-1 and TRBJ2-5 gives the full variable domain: KAGVTQTPRYLIKTRGQQVTLSCSPISGHRSVSWYQQTPGQGLQFLFEYFSETQRNKGNFPGRFSGRQFSNSRSEMNVSTLELGDSALYLCASSLAGQVHFGPGTRLLVL.

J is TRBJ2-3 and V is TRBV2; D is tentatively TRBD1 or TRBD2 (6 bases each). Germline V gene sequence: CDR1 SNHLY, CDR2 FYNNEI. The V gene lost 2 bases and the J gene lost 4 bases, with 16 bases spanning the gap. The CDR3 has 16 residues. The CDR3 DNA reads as TGTGCCAGCAGTGAACTAGGGGGGCCCGAGGCAGATACGCAGTATTTT. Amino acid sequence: CASSELGGPEADTQYF.

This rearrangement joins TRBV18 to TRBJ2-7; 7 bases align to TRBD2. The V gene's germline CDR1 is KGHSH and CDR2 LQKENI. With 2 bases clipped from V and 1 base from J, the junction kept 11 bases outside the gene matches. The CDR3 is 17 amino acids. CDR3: CASSPIPGTGGSYEQYF. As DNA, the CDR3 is TGTGCCAGCTCACCAATTCCTGGGACGGGGGGTTCCTACGAGCAGTACTTC.

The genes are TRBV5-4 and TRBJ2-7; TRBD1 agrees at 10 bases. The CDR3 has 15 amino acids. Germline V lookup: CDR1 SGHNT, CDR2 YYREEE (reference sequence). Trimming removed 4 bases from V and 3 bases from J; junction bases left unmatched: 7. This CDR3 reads CASSTPGQGNYEQYF. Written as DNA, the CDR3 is TGTGCCAGCAGCACCCCGGGACAGGGGAACTACGAGCAGTACTTC.

CDR3 in DNA: TGTGCCAGCAGCAGGGACACCGAGATCTACGAGCAGTACTTC. It codes for CASSRDTEIYEQYF. The genes are TRBV9 and TRBJ2-7; D may be TRBD1 (6 bases). The CDR3 consists of 14 residues. CDR1 is SGDLS, CDR2 YYNGEE, per germline. Trimming pared 4 bases from V and 3 bases from J, leaving 14 bases between.